This TCR beta chain was captured in a study of regulatory T cells in long-lasting Graves disease. At the level of the study: The term persistent Graves' disease signified upward of 5 years on antithyroid drugs with positive TSH receptor antibodies.

CDR3 regions were amplified by Arm-PCR using iRepertoire HTBI primers to build TCR beta libraries. In the original analysis: Overall, samples carried roughly 60 TRBV and 14 TRBJ segments. From the multiplex PCR reads, TCRdb called clonotypes with MiXCR, one entry per CDR3 protein. The V and J calls follow TCRdb's processing rather than the paper's. The sample carries about 290,000 distinct CDR3 sequences, around 21% recorded once. Time point indicated: persistent/refractory GD, antithyroid drugs over 5 years with positive TRAb. PBMC-extracted RNA yielded the TCR library. Patients all came to the study from an endocrinology department in Xi'an, China. This clonotype was observed a handful of times. This clonotype was sampled from a female donor with Graves disease. Sequencing was performed on peripheral blood mononuclear cells (PBMCs), taken when the disease was refractory, from a patient treated with antithyroid drugs.

The CDR3 loop is CASSGRAGGPMNTGELFF. The CDR3, as DNA: TGTGCCAGCAGCGGGCGAGCGGGAGGACCGATGAACACCGGGGAGCTGTTTTTT. The chain carries TRBV7-3 and TRBJ2-2; 9 positions agree with TRBD2. After removal of 5 bases from V and 1 base from J, the junction contained 11 bases not matched to a gene. CDR1 SGHTA and CDR2 FQGTGA come from the germline V gene. CDR3 length: 18 amino acids.